Below, 10 T cell receptor beta chains from the same sample are listed, as sequenced in a study of control samples from healthy donors and cancer patients. The protocol was immunoSEQ multiplex PCR, while the TCRdb copy is restricted to in-frame clones and leaves out a portion. This sample yields around 110,000 clones, of which 85% to 90% are seen a single time; about 2.1% belongs to the top ten. Specimen: blood. These receptors all come from a woman in her 70s in good health.

CDR3 amino acids: CASRGQGDPYEQYF. CDR3 DNA: TGTGCCAGCAGAGGACAGGGAGACCCCTACGAGCAGTACTTC. The rearrangement uses TRBV6-5 and TRBJ2-7; TRBD1 matches at 8 bases. Germline CDR1 and CDR2: MNHEY and SVGAGI. The ends lost 6 bases at V and 2 bases at J; junction bases unmatched: 6. The length of the CDR3 is 14 residues.

The rearrangement joins TRBV4-1 to TRBJ1-1; possible D gene TRBD1, 5 bases. CDR1 is MGHRA, CDR2 YSYEKL, per germline. The V end was cut by 5 bases, the J end by 8 bases, with 9 bases between. The CDR3 covers 11 residues. The CDR3 DNA is TGCGCCAGCAGCGAGGGACGGGAAGCTTTCTTT. Protein: CASSEGREAFF.

V and J are TRBV7-2 and TRBJ1-1, with D unresolved. The CDR3 is 13 amino acids. The V gene lost 2 bases and the J gene lost 2 bases, with 6 bases spanning the gap. Germline V lookup: CDR1 SGHTA, CDR2 FQGNSA. The CDR3 DNA follows: TGTGCCAGCAGCTTACACAGAAACACTGAAGCTTTCTTT. It yields the protein CASSLHRNTEAFF.

J is TRBJ2-2 and V is TRBV14; no clear D. The germline gives CDR1 SGHDN, CDR2 FVKESK. This CDR3 has 13 residues. V dropped 2 bases and J dropped 6 bases, with 7 bases sitting between them. The CDR3 DNA follows: TGTGCCAGCAGCCAATCTAGATCCGGGGAGCTGTTTTTT. Amino acids: CASSQSRSGELFF.

This clone was seen only a few times. This chain links TRBV7-2 with TRBJ1-5; D not resolved. This CDR3 is 13 amino acids long. The ends were cut back, 5 bases at V and 7 bases at J, with 12 bases in the middle. CDR1 and CDR2 from the germline V gene are SGHTA and FQGNSA. The CDR3 DNA reads as TGTGCCAGCAGCGATACTCGGGGACAGCCCCAGCATTTT. It encodes CASSDTRGQPQHF.

This clone was counted once. The chain couples TRBV6-5 to TRBJ2-1; 10 bases align to TRBD1. The V gene end was trimmed by 6 bases and the J gene end by 3 bases; junction bases not matched to a gene: 5. Germline V gene sequence: CDR1 MNHEY, CDR2 SVGAGI. This CDR3 comprises 15 residues. CDR3 in DNA: TGTGCCAGCAGGACCGGGACAGGGGACTACAATGAGCAGTTCTTC. Translating gives CASRTGTGDYNEQFF.

The chain carries TRBV5-1 and TRBJ1-3; D is perhaps TRBD1 (5 bases). Between the trimmed V and J ends, which lost 4 bases and 4 bases, there was a span of 24 bases. In germline, CDR1 is SGHRS, CDR2 YFSETQ. This CDR3 region has 18 residues. The CDR3 coding sequence is TGCGCCAGCAGCCCGGGACCCACCGTACCTGAAAAAGGAAACACCATATATTTT. Protein: CASSPGPTVPEKGNTIYF.

The V and J genes are TRBV4-2 and TRBJ1-1, with TRBD1 as a possible D gene (5 bases). CDR3 length: 15 residues. The V gene lost 1 base and the J gene lost 4 bases, with 13 bases spanning the gap. In germline, CDR1 is LGHNA, CDR2 YNFKEQ. CDR3 region: CASSQGGLGGTEAFF. The CDR3 DNA sequence: TGTGCCAGCAGCCAAGGAGGCCTTGGGGGCACTGAAGCTTTCTTT.

The rearrangement links TRBV24-1 to TRBJ2-7; tentatively, D is TRBD2 (6 bases). The CDR3 extends over 14 amino acids. The V gene's germline CDR1 is KGHDR and CDR2 SFDVKD. Trimming took off 3 bases at V and 6 bases at J, with 14 bases between the two ends. CDR3 in DNA: TGTGCCACCAGTGATGTAGGCGGGACTGGCGAGCAGTACTTC. The encoded protein is CATSDVGGTGEQYF.

The gene calls are TRBV3-1 (or the pseudogene TRBV3-2) and TRBJ2-5; D uncertain. The CDR3 extends over 12 amino acids. Trimming stripped 0 bases from V and 7 bases from J, with 6 bases between. The germline CDR1 and CDR2 sequences are LGHDT and YNNKEL (reference sequence). This CDR3 reads CASSQEAGTQYF. The CDR3 DNA is TGTGCCAGCAGCCAAGAGGCAGGGACCCAGTACTTC.